This entry lists 25 T cell receptor beta chains sequenced from one sample in a study of siplizumab effects on memory and regulatory T cells. Profiled with immunoSEQ multiplex PCR; TCRdb holds only in-frame clones, not every one. Found here are more than 45,000 clones, approximately 97% of them singletons; the top ten hold around 0.6%. Source material: naive CD4+ T cells sorted from blood. Receptor source: a human donor in good health.

J is TRBJ1-5 and V is TRBV16; 7 bases line up with TRBD1. After removal of 3 bases from V and 3 bases from J, the junction contained 5 bases not matched to a gene. Germline CDR1 is KGHSY and CDR2 is FQNENV. This CDR3 region has 15 residues. The CDR3 region is CASSHAGTVNQPQHF. The CDR3 bases are TGTGCCAGCAGCCATGCCGGGACAGTCAATCAGCCCCAGCATTTT.

CDR3 sequence: CASSRGDQPQHF. The CDR3 region has the DNA TGTGCCAGCTCTAGGGGCGATCAGCCCCAGCATTTT. The chain recombines TRBV27 with TRBJ1-5; weak D call: TRBD1 (5 bases). This CDR3 has 12 residues. With 8 bases removed from V and 5 bases from J, the gap between germline ends came to 10 bases. Germline V CDR1 and CDR2: MNHEY, SMNVEV (reference sequence).

This chain links TRBV27 with TRBJ2-2; possibly TRBD1 or TRBD2 for D (6 bases each). CDR3 length: 17 amino acids. V was trimmed by 1 base and J by 9 bases, leaving 21 bases between them. Germline V gene lookup returns CDR1 MNHEY and CDR2 SMNVEV (reference sequence). The CDR3 is CASSLLGLIGGGRELFF. Here the CDR3 DNA reads TGTGCCAGCAGTTTATTGGGTCTGATAGGGGGAGGTAGGGAGCTGTTTTTT.

The genes are TRBV7-2 and TRBJ2-4; TRBD1 agrees at 8 bases. V lost 1 base and J lost 8; bases outside the gene matches: 7. CDR3 size: 15 residues. Looked up from germline, CDR1 is SGHTA and CDR2 is FQGNSA. CDR3 region: CTSSLGSGGLDIQYF. CDR3 bases: TGTACCAGCAGCTTAGGTTCAGGGGGCCTCGACATTCAGTACTTC.

The V and J genes are TRBV28 and TRBJ1-2, with 9 positions matching TRBD1. The CDR3 contains 15 residues. The germline V gene has CDR1 MDHEN and CDR2 SYDVKM. V shed 7 bases and J 2 bases; nucleotides not matched to a gene: 8. Here the CDR3 DNA reads TGTGCCAGCACTCCCACCGGGACAGGGAACTATGGCTACACCTTC. Its protein is CASTPTGTGNYGYTF.

This clone appeared once. The gene calls are TRBV7-2 and TRBJ1-2; D not certain. Trimming stripped 1 base from V and 8 bases from J, with 11 bases between. Germline lookup yields CDR1 SGHTA and CDR2 FQGNSA. This CDR3 comprises 13 residues. CDR3 sequence: CASSLGQRVGYTF. CDR3 sequence (DNA): TGTGCCAGCAGCTTAGGCCAGCGTGTCGGCTACACCTTC.

The chain joins TRBV5-4 to TRBJ2-7; TRBD1 aligns across 10 bases. Germline loops: CDR1 SGHNT, CDR2 YYREEE (reference sequence). CDR3 length: 16 residues. With 4 bases clipped from V and 0 bases from J, the junction kept 7 bases outside the gene matches. CDR3 sequence reads: CASSGVRTGGSYEQYF. In nucleotides, the CDR3 is TGTGCCAGCAGCGGGGTTCGGACAGGGGGCTCCTACGAGCAGTACTTC.

The rearrangement joins TRBV29-1 to TRBJ1-5; D remains unclear. CDR3 length: 15 residues. Trimming shortened V by 7 bases and J by 0 bases, and 16 bases separated the two germline ends. Germline V gene sequence: CDR1 SQVTM, CDR2 ANQGSEA. The CDR3 DNA sequence: TGCAGCGGCGGGGAGGGAACTATTAGCAATCAGCCCCAGCATTTT. Amino acids: CSGGEGTISNQPQHF.

The V and J genes are TRBV18 and TRBJ2-7, with 13 positions matching TRBD2. V gave up 4 bases and J gave up 6 bases; unmatched junction bases: 12. Germline V lookup: CDR1 KGHSH, CDR2 LQKENI. The CDR3 has 17 amino acids. The CDR3 here is CASSLRLDRLAGGEQYF. Written as DNA, the CDR3 is TGTGCCAGCTCACTTAGACTAGACCGACTAGCGGGGGGCGAGCAGTACTTC.

The V call is TRBV27, the J call TRBJ2-3; TRBD2 matches at 13 bases. The CDR3 loop spans 16 amino acids. Germline lookup yields CDR1 MNHEY and CDR2 SMNVEV (reference sequence). V dropped 5 bases and J dropped 6; count of bases not matched to a gene: 8. The chain's CDR3 is CASSKLAGGWGDTQYF. The CDR3, as DNA: TGTGCCAGCAGTAAACTAGCGGGAGGGTGGGGGGATACGCAGTATTTT.

This chain links TRBV10-1 with TRBJ2-1, with TRBD2 identical over 10 bases. CDR1 is WNHNN and CDR2 is SYGVQD in the germline V gene (reference sequence). The CDR3 has 13 residues. With 3 bases clipped from V and 10 bases from J, the junction kept 3 bases outside the gene matches. The CDR3 DNA sequence: TGCGCCAGCAGTGAAGAGGGACTAGCGGAGCAGTTCTTC. As protein: CASSEEGLAEQFF.

The chain couples TRBV15 to TRBJ2-1; D is unresolved. Per the germline V gene, CDR1 is LNHNV and CDR2 is YYDKDF (reference sequence). The CDR3 contains 9 residues. Trimming removed 11 bases from V and 10 bases from J, with 9 bases in between. The CDR3 nucleotides read TGTGCCGGCTACTCGGAGCAGTTCTTC. Translation gives CAGYSEQFF. Drawing the rest from reference TRBV15 and TRBJ2-1, the complete variable domain is DAMVIQNPRYQVTQFGKPVTLSCSQTLNHNVMYWYQQKSSQAPKLLFHYYDKDFNNEADTPDNFQSRRPNTSFCFLDIRSPGLGDTAMYLCAGYSEQFFGPGTRLTVL.

The V gene is TRBV9, the J gene TRBJ2-1; D gene unclear. Between the trimmed V and J ends, which lost 0 bases and 5 bases, there was a span of 12 bases. The CDR3 spans 15 residues. Germline CDR1 is SGDLS and CDR2 is YYNGEE. In nucleotides, the CDR3 is TGTGCCAGCAGCGTAGGGAGTGTTAGGAACAATGAGCAGTTCTTC. Its protein product is CASSVGSVRNNEQFF.

To note about this clone: The same CDR3 is also encoded by other DNA sequences in this sample. The rearrangement joins TRBV5-4 to TRBJ1-2, with 7 bases fitting TRBD1. This CDR3 is 14 amino acids long. The germline V gene has CDR1 SGHNT and CDR2 YYREEE (reference sequence). V dropped 4 bases and J dropped 7; count of bases not matched to a gene: 10. The CDR3 DNA follows: TGTGCCAGCAGCGGCGGGACAGTTCGGTTTGGCTACACCTTC. It is translated as CASSGGTVRFGYTF.

The chain couples TRBV7-8 to TRBJ1-1; no firm D call. The V gene lost 6 bases and the J gene lost 4 bases, with 9 bases spanning the gap. CDR3 length equals 12 residues. CDR1 and CDR2 (germline): SGHVS, FQNEAQ. The CDR3 DNA sequence: TGTGCCAGCAGGGCCGAGGTCACTGAAGCTTTCTTT. Translating gives CASRAEVTEAFF.

The chain uses TRBV6-1 and TRBJ1-4; possible D gene TRBD1, 5 bases. Deletions cut 6 bases from V and 0 bases from J, with 8 bases between. Germline V gene data show CDR1 as MNHNS and CDR2 as SASEGT. The CDR3 extends over 14 amino acids. CDR3 sequence reads: CASSLGATNEKLFF. Written as DNA, the CDR3 is TGTGCCAGCAGCTTAGGGGCAACTAATGAAAAACTGTTTTTT.

This clone was detected once. The chain carries TRBV30 and TRBJ2-2; 10 bases map to TRBD1. CDR1 GTSNPN and CDR2 SVGIG come from the germline V gene (reference sequence). The CDR3 runs to 14 residues. Trimming removed 5 bases from V and 6 bases from J; junction bases left unmatched: 6. The CDR3 reads CAWADRGGAGELFF. In DNA, the CDR3 is TGTGCCTGGGCGGACAGGGGGGGGGCCGGGGAGCTGTTTTTT.

The count of this clone is one. The CDR3 reads CASSSGTEAFF. The CDR3 DNA follows: TGTGCCAGCAGTTCAGGGACTGAAGCTTTCTTT. J is TRBJ1-1 and V is TRBV25-1; weak D call: TRBD1 (5 bases). V lost 5 bases, J lost 5 bases, and 6 bases lay in between. This CDR3 region has 11 residues. Germline CDR1 MGHDK, CDR2 SYGVNS. Full variable domain (remainder filled in from reference TRBV25-1 and TRBJ1-1): EADIYQTPRYLVIGTGKKITLECSQTMGHDKMYWYQQDPGMELHLIHYSYGVNSTEKGDLSSESTVSRIRTEHFPLTLESARPSHTSQYLCASSSGTEAFFGQGTRLTVV.

The chain uses TRBV18 and TRBJ2-5; 7 bases are a match to TRBD2. Per germline, CDR1 KGHSH and CDR2 LQKENI. Unmatched junction bases numbered 8, after V lost 3 bases and J lost 1 base. The CDR3 has 16 amino acids. The CDR3 sequence: CASSPPSGSIQETQYF. In DNA, the CDR3 is TGTGCCAGCTCACCCCCTAGCGGTTCAATCCAAGAGACCCAGTACTTC.

The chain recombines TRBV7-8 with TRBJ2-7, with D perhaps assigned TRBD1 or TRBD2 (5 bases each). The germline V and J ends were trimmed by 6 bases and 0 bases, with 18 bases remaining between them. The CDR3 totals 16 residues. Germline V gene lookup returns CDR1 SGHVS and CDR2 FQNEAQ. The CDR3 reads CASSYAPTGGSYEQYF. The CDR3 DNA reads as TGTGCCAGCAGTTACGCCCCTACTGGGGGCTCCTACGAGCAGTACTTC.

The V gene is TRBV20-1, the J gene TRBJ1-1; D not certain. V was cut by 3 bases and J by 8 bases, with 10 bases left in between. CDR3 length equals 11 residues. Germline values: CDR1 DFQATT, CDR2 SNEGSKA (reference sequence). This chain's CDR3 is CSASEAIEAFF. In nucleotides, the CDR3 is TGCAGTGCTAGCGAGGCTATCGAAGCTTTCTTT.

This chain connects TRBV5-1 to TRBJ1-1; D may be TRBD1 (5 bases). V shed 4 bases and J shed 1 base, with 17 bases lying between them. This CDR3 is built from 16 residues. Germline V gives CDR1 SGHRS, CDR2 YFSETQ. For the CDR3, the DNA is TGCGCCAGCAGCCCCAGGGACGCGGGACGGAACACTGAAGCTTTCTTT. Protein sequence: CASSPRDAGRNTEAFF.

The chain employs TRBV29-1 and TRBJ1-2; 7 bases line up with TRBD1. The junction had 12 bases not matched to a gene; V was cut back by 0 bases and J by 2 bases. Germline V gene data show CDR1 as SQVTM and CDR2 as ANQGSEA. The CDR3 has 17 amino acids. The CDR3 protein is CSVEDRFGKGANYGYTF. The DNA for the CDR3 is TGCAGCGTTGAAGATAGGTTCGGAAAGGGGGCCAACTATGGCTACACCTTC. Supplemented by reference TRBV29-1 and TRBJ1-2, the full variable domain reads SAVISQKPSRDICQRGTSLTIQCQVDSQVTMMFWYRQQPGQSLTLIATANQGSEATYESGFVIDKFPISRPNLTFSTLTVSNMSPEDSSIYLCSVEDRFGKGANYGYTFGSGTRLTVV.

This clone was detected only once. The V and J genes are TRBV5-6 and TRBJ1-2; TRBD1 might be the D (6 bases). V was clipped by 0 bases and J by 8 bases, with 11 bases between them. Germline CDR1 SGHDT, CDR2 YYEEEE. The CDR3 sequence is 13 residues long. The DNA of the CDR3 is TGTGCCAGCAGCTTGGCAGGGGCCCCCGGCTACACCTTC. Its protein is CASSLAGAPGYTF.

The CDR3 loop reads CASSYGTHPPYGYTF. DNA of the CDR3: TGTGCCAGCAGTTATGGGACACACCCTCCCTATGGCTACACCTTC. V is TRBV6-6 and J is TRBJ1-2, with D perhaps TRBD1 (6 bases). Looked up from germline, CDR1 is MNHNY and CDR2 is SVGAGI (reference sequence). The CDR3 has 15 residues. With 3 bases removed from V and 4 bases from J, the gap between germline ends came to 15 bases.